The clone carrying this TCR beta chain has only a few counts. Its target is not known. The germline gives CDR1 MNHEY, CDR2 SVGAGI. V lost 2 bases, J lost 5 bases, and 12 bases lay in between. The CDR3 spans 14 residues. This entry belongs to a study of T cell repertoires in cytomegalovirus infection. Study summary: It was recently identified HLA-C-restricted and well-studied HLA-B-restricted CMV epitopes that the study used. Shared public TCR beta signatures pointed to both CMV infection and a matching HLA type.

Findings of the study overall: The study found HLA-C-restricted CMV-specific TCR beta clonotypes dominating the ex vivo response. The study identified carriers of CMV plus the relevant HLA from cumulative public TCR beta family frequency.

Each CDR3 protein gets one entry after TCRdb re-called the reads with MiXCR. This table has roughly 920,000 distinct CDR3 sequences, 30% to 40% appearing once. The sample consisted of cultured CD8+ T cells from PBMCs, taken from culture after CMV antigen stimulation. The origin of this receptor is a human donor in good health (CMV status not recorded). Some clones in this sample may be carry-over from other donors' samples. The rearrangement uses TRBV6-5 and TRBJ1-2; no reliable D call. CDR3 bases: TGTGCCAGCAGTTACAAGGGTGCTGCGTATGGCTACACCTTC. Its translation: CASSYKGAAYGYTF.